This T cell receptor beta chain stems from a study of blood T cell repertoires in COVID-19. Study background: COVID-19 samples, acute and convalescent, were from the United States, Italy and Spain.

This clone was found once. Adults between about 18 and 89 years of age took part from fewer than 30 US areas. Authors' analysis steps: Amplification of reference gene primers provided the estimated nucleated cell counts. TCRdb's copy holds only in-frame clones and misses some; the assay was immunoSEQ multiplex PCR. V, J and clone size derive from that table, while D and trimming were established from the DNA sequence. The sample shows hundreds of thousands of clones, more than 75% of them seen only once. The germline V and J ends were trimmed by 3 bases and 4 bases, with 7 bases remaining between them. The CDR3 sequence is 13 residues long.

The rearrangement links TRBV12-3 or TRBV12-4 to TRBJ2-1, with no clear D. The sequenced sample was PBMCs or T cells enriched from blood (not recorded which). The clonotype comes from a woman between 50 and 59 years old who had recovered from COVID-19. CDR3 coding DNA: TGTGCCAGCAGTTTCCAACAGTACAATGAGCAGTTCTTC. Translation gives CASSFQQYNEQFF.